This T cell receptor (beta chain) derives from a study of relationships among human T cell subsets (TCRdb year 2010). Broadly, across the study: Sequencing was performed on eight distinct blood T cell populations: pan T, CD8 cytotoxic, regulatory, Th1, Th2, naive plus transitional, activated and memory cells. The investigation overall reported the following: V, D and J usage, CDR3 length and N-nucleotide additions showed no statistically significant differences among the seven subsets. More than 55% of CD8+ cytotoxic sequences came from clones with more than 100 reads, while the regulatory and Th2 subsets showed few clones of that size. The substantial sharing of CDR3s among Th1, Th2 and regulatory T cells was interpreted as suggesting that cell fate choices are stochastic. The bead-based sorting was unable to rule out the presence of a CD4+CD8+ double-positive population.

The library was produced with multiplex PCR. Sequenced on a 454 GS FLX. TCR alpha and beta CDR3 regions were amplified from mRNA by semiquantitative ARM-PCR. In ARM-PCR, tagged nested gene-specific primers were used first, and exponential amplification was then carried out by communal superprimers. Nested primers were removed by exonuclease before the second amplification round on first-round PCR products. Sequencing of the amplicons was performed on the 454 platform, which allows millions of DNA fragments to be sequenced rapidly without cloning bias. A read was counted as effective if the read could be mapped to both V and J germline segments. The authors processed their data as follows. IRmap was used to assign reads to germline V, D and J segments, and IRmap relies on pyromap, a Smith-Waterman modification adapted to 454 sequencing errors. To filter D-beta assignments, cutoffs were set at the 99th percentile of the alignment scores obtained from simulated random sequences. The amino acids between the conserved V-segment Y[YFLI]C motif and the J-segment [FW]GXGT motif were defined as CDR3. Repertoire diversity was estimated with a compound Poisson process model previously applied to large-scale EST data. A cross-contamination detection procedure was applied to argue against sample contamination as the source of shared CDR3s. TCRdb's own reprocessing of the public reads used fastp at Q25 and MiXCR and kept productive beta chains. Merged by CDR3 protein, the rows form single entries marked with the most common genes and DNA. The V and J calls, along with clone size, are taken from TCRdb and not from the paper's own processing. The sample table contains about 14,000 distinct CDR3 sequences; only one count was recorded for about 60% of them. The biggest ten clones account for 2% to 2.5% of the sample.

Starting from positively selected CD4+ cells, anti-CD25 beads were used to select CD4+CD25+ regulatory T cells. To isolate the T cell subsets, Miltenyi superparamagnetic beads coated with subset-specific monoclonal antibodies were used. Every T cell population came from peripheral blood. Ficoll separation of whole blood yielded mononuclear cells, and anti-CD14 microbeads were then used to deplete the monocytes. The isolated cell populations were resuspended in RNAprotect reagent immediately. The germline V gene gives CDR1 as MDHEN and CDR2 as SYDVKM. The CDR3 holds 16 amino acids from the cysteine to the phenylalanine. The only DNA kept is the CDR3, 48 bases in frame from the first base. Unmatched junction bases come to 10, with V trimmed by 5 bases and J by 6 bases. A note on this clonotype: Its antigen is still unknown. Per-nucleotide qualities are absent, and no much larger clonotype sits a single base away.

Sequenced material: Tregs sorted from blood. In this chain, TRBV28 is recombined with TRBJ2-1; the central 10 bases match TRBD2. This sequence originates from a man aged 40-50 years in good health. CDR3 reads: CASSLASSGRTNEQFF. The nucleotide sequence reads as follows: TGTGCCAGCAGTCTCGCTAGTAGCGGGAGGACCAATGAGCAGTTCTTC.